The T cell receptor (beta chain) under discussion was sequenced for a study of blood T cells in healthy people across ages. Study-level results: A roughly linear fall in TCR beta diversity per million T cells was seen with increasing age. Observed TCR beta diversity showed a strong correlation with the percentage of naive T cells as measured by flow cytometry.

A second roughly 6 to 11 cycle PCR used barcoded and J-beta primers. One entry per CDR3 protein results from TCRdb running MiXCR on the 5' RACE reads. The repertoire holds over 1,200,000 distinct CDR3 sequences, with around 59% as singletons. A word on this clonotype: Antigen: not known.

The ends were cut back, 10 bases at V and 2 bases at J, with 12 bases in the middle. From germline, CDR1 is SGHTA and CDR2 FQGNSA. There are 14 residues in the CDR3. Sequencing was done on a sample of blood. This TCR came from a man aged 18 to 30 in good health. J is TRBJ1-6 and V is TRBV7-2; D unresolved. The CDR3: CATSPLPYNSPLHF. The CDR3 DNA reads TGTGCCACCTCCCCCCTTCCCTATAATTCACCCCTCCACTTT.